This T cell receptor (beta chain) was sequenced for a study of shared clonotypes between healthy human individuals. Study results and caveats: Non-shared clonotypes had lower generation probabilities than clonotypes shared by all four sorted-subset donors. Measured sharing among donors was expected to vary with sequencing depth.

Details on this clone: No antigen is known for it.

Trimming took 4 bases from V and 5 from J, leaving 15 bases between them. This CDR3 spans 15 amino acids. Looked up from germline, CDR1 is SGHRS and CDR2 is YFSETQ. Produced via immunoSEQ multiplex PCR; TCRdb's table is partial and in-frame only. The table includes over a million clones, around 97% detected once. The sequenced sample was naive CD4+ T cells sorted from blood. The subset was: CD45RA+ positively selected. The TCR sequence derives from a man between 25 and 39 years old in good health. The V gene is TRBV5-1, the J gene TRBJ2-2; D is uncertain. CDR3 in amino acids: CASSVSATRTGELFF. CDR3 DNA: TGCGCCAGCAGCGTATCAGCTACTCGGACCGGGGAGCTGTTTTTT.